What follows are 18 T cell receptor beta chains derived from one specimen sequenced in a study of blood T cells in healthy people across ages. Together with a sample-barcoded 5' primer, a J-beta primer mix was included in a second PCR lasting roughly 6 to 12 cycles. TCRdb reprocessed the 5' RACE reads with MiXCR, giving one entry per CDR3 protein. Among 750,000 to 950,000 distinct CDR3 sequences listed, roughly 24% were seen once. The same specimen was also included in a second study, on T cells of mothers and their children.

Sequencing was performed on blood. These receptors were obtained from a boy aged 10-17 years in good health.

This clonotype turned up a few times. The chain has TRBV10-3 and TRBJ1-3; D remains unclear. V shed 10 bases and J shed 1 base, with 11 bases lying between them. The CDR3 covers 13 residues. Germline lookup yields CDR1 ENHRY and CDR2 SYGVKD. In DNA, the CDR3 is TGTGCCACAACGCCGGTTTCTGGAAACACCATATATTTT. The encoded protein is CATTPVSGNTIYF.

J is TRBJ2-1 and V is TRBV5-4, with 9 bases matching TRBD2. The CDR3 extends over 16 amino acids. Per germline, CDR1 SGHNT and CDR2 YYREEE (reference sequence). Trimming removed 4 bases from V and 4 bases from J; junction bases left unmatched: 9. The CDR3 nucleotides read TGTGCCAGCAGCCCACCTAGCGGGGTGGTTTACAATGAGCAGTTCTTC. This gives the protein CASSPPSGVVYNEQFF.

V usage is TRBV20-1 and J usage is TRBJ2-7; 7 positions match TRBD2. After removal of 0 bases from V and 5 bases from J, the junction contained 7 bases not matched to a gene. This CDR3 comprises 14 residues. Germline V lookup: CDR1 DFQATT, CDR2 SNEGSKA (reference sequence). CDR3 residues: CSARDLSAGDEQYF. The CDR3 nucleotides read TGCAGTGCTAGAGATCTGTCCGCGGGGGACGAGCAGTACTTC.

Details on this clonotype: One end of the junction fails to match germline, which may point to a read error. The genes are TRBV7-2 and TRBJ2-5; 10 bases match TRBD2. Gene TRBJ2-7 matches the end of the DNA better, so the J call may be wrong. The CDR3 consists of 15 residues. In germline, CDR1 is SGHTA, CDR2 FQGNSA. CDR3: CASSLAGATPYEQYF. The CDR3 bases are TGTGCCAGCAGCCTAGCGGGGGCAACCCCCTACGAGCAGTACTTC.

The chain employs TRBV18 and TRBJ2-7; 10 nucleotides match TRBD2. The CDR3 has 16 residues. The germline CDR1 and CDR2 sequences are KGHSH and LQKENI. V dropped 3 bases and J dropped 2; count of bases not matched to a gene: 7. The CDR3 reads CASSPSGTSVTYEQYF. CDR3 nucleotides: TGTGCCAGCTCACCGTCTGGGACTAGCGTCACCTACGAGCAGTACTTC.

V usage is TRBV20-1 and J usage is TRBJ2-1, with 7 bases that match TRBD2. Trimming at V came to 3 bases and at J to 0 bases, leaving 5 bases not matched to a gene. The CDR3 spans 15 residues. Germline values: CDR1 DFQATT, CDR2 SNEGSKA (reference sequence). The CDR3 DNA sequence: TGCAGTGCTAGTGGGGGGGGGAGCTCCTACAATGAGCAGTTCTTC. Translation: CSASGGGSSYNEQFF.

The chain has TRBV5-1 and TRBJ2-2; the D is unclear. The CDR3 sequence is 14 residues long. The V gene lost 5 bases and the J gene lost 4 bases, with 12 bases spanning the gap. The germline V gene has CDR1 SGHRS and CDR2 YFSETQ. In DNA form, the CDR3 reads TGCGCCAGCAGTTGGGCCCCTTCCACCGGGGAGCTGTTTTTT. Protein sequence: CASSWAPSTGELFF. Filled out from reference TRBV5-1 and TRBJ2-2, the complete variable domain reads KAGVTQTPRYLIKTRGQQVTLSCSPISGHRSVSWYQQTPGQGLQFLFEYFSETQRNKGNFPGRFSGRQFSNSRSEMNVSTLELGDSALYLCASSWAPSTGELFFGEGSRLTVL.

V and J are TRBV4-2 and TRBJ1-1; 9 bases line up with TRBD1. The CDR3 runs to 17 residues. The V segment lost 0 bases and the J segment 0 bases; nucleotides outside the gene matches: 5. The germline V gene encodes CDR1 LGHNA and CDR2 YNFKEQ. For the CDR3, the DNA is TGTGCCAGCAGCCAAGAGGACAGGGGCGTCATGAACACTGAAGCTTTCTTT. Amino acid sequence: CASSQEDRGVMNTEAFF.

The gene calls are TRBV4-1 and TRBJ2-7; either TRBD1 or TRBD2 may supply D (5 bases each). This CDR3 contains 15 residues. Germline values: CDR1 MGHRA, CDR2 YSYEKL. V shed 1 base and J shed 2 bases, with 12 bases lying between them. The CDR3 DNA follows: TGCGCCAGCAGCCAAGGGGGTCAGGGACCCTACGAGCAGTACTTC. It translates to CASSQGGQGPYEQYF.

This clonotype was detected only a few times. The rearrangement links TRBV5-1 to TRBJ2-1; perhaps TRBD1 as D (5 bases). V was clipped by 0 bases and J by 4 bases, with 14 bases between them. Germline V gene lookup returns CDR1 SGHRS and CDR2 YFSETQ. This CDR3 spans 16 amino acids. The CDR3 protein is CASSLAMDNVYNEQFF. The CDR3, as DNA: TGCGCCAGCAGCTTGGCGATGGACAACGTTTACAATGAGCAGTTCTTC.

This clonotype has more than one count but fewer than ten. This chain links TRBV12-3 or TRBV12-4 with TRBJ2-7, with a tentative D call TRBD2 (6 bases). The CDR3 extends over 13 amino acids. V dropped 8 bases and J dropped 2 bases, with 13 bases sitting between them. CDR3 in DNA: TGTGCCAGCGGGTCGGGACTGACCTACGAGCAGTACTTC. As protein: CASGSGLTYEQYF.

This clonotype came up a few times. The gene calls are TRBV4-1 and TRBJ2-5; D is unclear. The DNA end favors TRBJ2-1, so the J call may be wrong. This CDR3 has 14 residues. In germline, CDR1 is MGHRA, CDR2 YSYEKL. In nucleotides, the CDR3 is TGCGCCAGCAGCCAAGAGACGCTAGGGAATGAGCAGTTCTTC. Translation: CASSQETLGNEQFF.

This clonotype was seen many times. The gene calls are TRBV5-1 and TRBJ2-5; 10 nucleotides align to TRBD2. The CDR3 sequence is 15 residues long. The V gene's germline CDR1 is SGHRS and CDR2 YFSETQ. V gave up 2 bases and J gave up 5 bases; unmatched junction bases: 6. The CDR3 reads CASSFQSGGGETQYF. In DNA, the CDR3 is TGCGCCAGCAGCTTCCAAAGCGGGGGGGGTGAGACCCAGTACTTC.

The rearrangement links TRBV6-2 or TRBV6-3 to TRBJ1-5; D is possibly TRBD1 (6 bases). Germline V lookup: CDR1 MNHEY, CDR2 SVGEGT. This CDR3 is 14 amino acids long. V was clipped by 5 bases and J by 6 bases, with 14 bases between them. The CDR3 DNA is TGTGCCAGCAGTCGGGCAGGGGCGATTCAGCCCCAGCATTTT. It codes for CASSRAGAIQPQHF.

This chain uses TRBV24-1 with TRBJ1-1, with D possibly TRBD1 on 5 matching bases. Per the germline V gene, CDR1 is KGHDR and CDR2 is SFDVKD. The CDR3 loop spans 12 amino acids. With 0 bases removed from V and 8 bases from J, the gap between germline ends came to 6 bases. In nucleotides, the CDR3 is TGTGCCACCAGTGATTTGGAGGGGGAAGCTTTCTTT. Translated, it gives CATSDLEGEAFF.

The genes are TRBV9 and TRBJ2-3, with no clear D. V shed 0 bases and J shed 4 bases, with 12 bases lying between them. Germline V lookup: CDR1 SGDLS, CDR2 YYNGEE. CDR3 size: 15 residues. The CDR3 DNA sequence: TGTGCCAGCAGCGTAGATGGTCGGGCCTCAGATACGCAGTATTTT. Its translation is CASSVDGRASDTQYF. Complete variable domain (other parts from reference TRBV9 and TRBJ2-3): DSGVTQTPKHLITATGQRVTLRCSPRSGDLSVYWYQQSLDQGLQFLIQYYNGEERAKGNILERFSAQQFPDLHSELNLSSLELGDSALYFCASSVDGRASDTQYFGPGTRLTVL.

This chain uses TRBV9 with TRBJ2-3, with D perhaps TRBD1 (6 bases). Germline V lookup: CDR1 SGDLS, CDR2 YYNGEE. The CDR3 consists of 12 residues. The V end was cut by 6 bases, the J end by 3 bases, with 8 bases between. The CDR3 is CASTDRTDTQYF. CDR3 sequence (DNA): TGTGCCAGCACGGACAGAACAGATACGCAGTATTTT.

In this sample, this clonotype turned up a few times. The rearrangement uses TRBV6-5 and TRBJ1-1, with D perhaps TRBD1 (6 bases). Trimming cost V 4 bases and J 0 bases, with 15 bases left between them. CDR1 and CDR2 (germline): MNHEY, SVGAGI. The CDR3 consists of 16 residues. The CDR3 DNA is TGTGCCAGCAGTTTTCGATCAGGGGCGTTGAACACTGAAGCTTTCTTT. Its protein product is CASSFRSGALNTEAFF.